The rows below give T cell receptor beta chains drawn from one sample of a study of shared clonotypes between healthy human individuals. Sequenced by immunoSEQ multiplex PCR; TCRdb stores in-frame clones only, minus some. The profile shows about 2 million clones, 85% to 95% of them singletons. Material for sequencing was naive CD4+ T cells sorted from blood. These receptors originate from a man aged 18-30 years in good health. Each CDR3 is given with its conserved first and last residue. A D gene is named only where the DNA matches it firmly. Part of the rows lack a size; the others show once, few, many or a class for expanded clones.

abundance	v_gene	d_gene	j_gene	CDR3aa	CDR3nt
NA	TRBV30	TRBD2	TRBJ2-5	CAWSVQGTSGRSETQYF	TGTGCCTGGAGTGTACAAGGGACTAGCGGGAGATCGGAGACCCAGTACTTC
once	TRBV5-4	NA	TRBJ1-5	CASSWGNQPQHF	TGTGCCAGCAGCTGGGGCAATCAGCCCCAGCATTTT
NA	TRBV18	NA	TRBJ2-7	CASSPPVKGRYEQYF	TGTGCCAGCTCACCACCAGTGAAGGGGAGGTACGAGCAGTACTTC
NA	TRBV5-1	NA	TRBJ2-3	CASSLWLAQDTQYF	TGCGCCAGCAGCTTGTGGTTAGCTCAGGATACGCAGTATTTT
NA	TRBV7-6	TRBD2	TRBJ2-1	CASSILAASSYNEQFF	TGTGCCAGCAGCATACTAGCGGCCAGCTCCTACAATGAGCAGTTCTTC
NA	TRBV2	NA	TRBJ2-2	CASRSQGNTGELFF	TGTGCCAGCAGATCACAGGGAAACACCGGGGAGCTGTTTTTT
NA	TRBV25-1	NA	TRBJ2-2	CASSDRSDGELFF	TGTGCCAGCAGTGATAGGTCGGACGGGGAGCTGTTTTTT
NA	TRBV5-1	NA	TRBJ1-2	CASSEGTSNYGYTF	TGCGCCAGCAGCGAGGGGACTTCTAACTATGGCTACACCTTC
NA	TRBV4-1	NA	TRBJ1-2	CASSQVGNYGYTF	TGCGCCAGCAGCCAAGTGGGGAACTATGGCTACACCTTC
NA	TRBV6-4	NA	TRBJ1-5	CASPREKRKVSNQPQHF	TGTGCCTCCCCCAGGGAGAAGCGAAAAGTTAGCAATCAGCCCCAGCATTTT
NA	TRBV19	NA	TRBJ2-2	CASSNSALNTGELFF	TGTGCCAGTAGTAACAGCGCATTGAACACCGGGGAGCTGTTTTTT
NA	TRBV7-9	NA	TRBJ2-1	CASSRGTPFYNEQFF	TGTGCCAGCAGCCGAGGGACACCTTTCTACAATGAGCAGTTCTTC
NA	TRBV5-1	TRBD1	TRBJ2-1	CASSLASGGNYNEQFF	TGCGCCAGCAGCTTGGCCTCAGGGGGCAACTACAATGAGCAGTTCTTC
NA	TRBV7-2	NA	TRBJ2-3	CASSLLGTHTDTQYF	TGTGCCAGCAGCTTACTCGGGACCCACACAGATACGCAGTATTTT
NA	TRBV30	NA	TRBJ2-3	CALSRADTQYF	TGTGCTTTGTCGCGCGCAGATACGCAGTATTTT
NA	TRBV5-1	NA	TRBJ1-3	CASSSTLTGNTIYF	TGCGCCAGCAGCTCGACTTTAACTGGAAACACCATATATTTT
NA	TRBV10-3	NA	TRBJ2-1	CAIQNDSPRNEQFF	TGTGCCATCCAAAATGACAGTCCAAGGAATGAGCAGTTCTTC
once	TRBV7-9	TRBD1	TRBJ2-3	CASSFGPGTGASTDTQYF	TGTGCCAGCAGCTTCGGTCCCGGGACAGGGGCGAGCACAGATACGCAGTATTTT
NA	TRBV5-1	TRBD1	TRBJ2-3	CASSSKGAGTDTQYF	TGCGCCAGCAGCTCCAAGGGGGCCGGCACAGATACGCAGTATTTT
NA	TRBV19	TRBD1	TRBJ2-7	CASSTTGDSYEQYF	TGTGCCAGTAGTACTACAGGGGACTCCTACGAGCAGTACTTC
NA	TRBV5-1	NA	TRBJ2-3	CASRRGGDTQYF	TGCGCCAGTAGGAGGGGTGGCGATACGCAGTATTTT
NA	TRBV4-1	TRBD1	TRBJ2-1	CASSPSGTGDYNEQFF	TGCGCCAGCAGCCCCTCCGGGACAGGGGATTACAATGAGCAGTTCTTC
NA	TRBV5-4	NA	TRBJ1-2	CASSFENRRGTGGYTF	TGTGCCAGCAGCTTCGAAAACAGGAGGGGAACGGGAGGCTACACCTTC
NA	TRBV30	TRBD2	TRBJ2-1	CAWSGLAGRSSYNEQFF	TGTGCCTGGAGTGGACTAGCGGGAAGGAGCTCCTACAATGAGCAGTTCTTC
NA	TRBV10-3	NA	TRBJ1-1	CAISGLNTEAFF	TGTGCCATATCAGGTTTGAACACTGAAGCTTTCTTT
NA	TRBV7-2	NA	TRBJ2-5	CASSLVGDGAETQYF	TGTGCCAGCAGCTTAGTAGGAGACGGGGCGGAGACCCAGTACTTC
NA	TRBV11-2	TRBD1	TRBJ2-2	CASSLPPTGENTGELFF	TGTGCCAGCAGTTTGCCCCCGACAGGGGAGAACACCGGGGAGCTGTTTTTT
once	TRBV10-3	NA	TRBJ2-3	CAISTGNTDTQYF	TGTGCCATCAGCACCGGGAACACAGATACGCAGTATTTT
NA	TRBV7-9	NA	TRBJ2-7	CASSPGLSQQYF	TGTGCCAGCAGCCCGGGCCTTTCCCAGCAGTACTTC
NA	TRBV5-1	NA	TRBJ1-1	CASSLVVSRVNTEAFF	TGCGCCAGCAGCTTGGTCGTCTCCAGGGTGAACACTGAAGCTTTCTTT
NA	TRBV9	NA	TRBJ1-5	CASSARPDPGMGPQHF	TGTGCCAGCAGCGCTCGTCCCGACCCAGGGATGGGGCCCCAGCATTTT
NA	TRBV7-8	TRBD2	TRBJ2-5	CASSPRASGKYQETQYF	TGTGCCAGCAGCCCCAGGGCTAGCGGGAAGTACCAAGAGACCCAGTACTTC
NA	TRBV5-6	NA	TRBJ2-2	CASSSLTGELFF	TGTGCCAGCAGCTCCTTGACCGGGGAGCTGTTTTTT
NA	TRBV19	NA	TRBJ2-5	CASSPQGWAAKETQYF	TGTGCCAGTAGTCCTCAGGGATGGGCAGCTAAAGAGACCCAGTACTTC
NA	TRBV6-5	TRBD1	TRBJ1-6	CASSSGTGNSPLHF	TGTGCCAGCAGCTCCGGGACAGGGAATTCACCCCTCCACTTT
NA	TRBV2	TRBD1	TRBJ1-2	CASSEEQGASYGYTF	TGTGCCAGCAGTGAGGAGCAGGGGGCGAGCTATGGCTACACCTTC
NA	TRBV20-1	TRBD1	TRBJ2-7	CSARQGFEQYF	TGCAGTGCTCGACAGGGTTTCGAGCAGTACTTC
NA	TRBV5-1	TRBD2	TRBJ2-7	CASSLGTSALYEQYF	TGCGCCAGCAGCCTGGGGACTAGCGCCTTGTACGAGCAGTACTTC
NA	TRBV30	NA	TRBJ1-2	CAWSALLGNYGYTF	TGTGCCTGGAGTGCCCTCCTGGGTAACTATGGCTACACCTTC
NA	TRBV5-6	NA	TRBJ2-7	CASSPTWGRNSYEQYF	TGTGCCAGCAGTCCCACCTGGGGGCGAAACTCCTACGAGCAGTACTTC
NA	TRBV5-4	NA	TRBJ2-7	CASSTKGGGSYEQYF	TGTGCCAGCAGCACCAAGGGAGGCGGGTCCTACGAGCAGTACTTC
once	TRBV6-6	TRBD2	TRBJ2-1	CASSYVTSRAYNEQFF	TGTGCCAGCAGTTACGTGACTAGCCGAGCCTACAATGAGCAGTTCTTC
NA	TRBV5-1	NA	TRBJ2-5	CASSLGKRSETQYF	TGCGCCAGCAGCTTGGGTAAAAGATCGGAGACCCAGTACTTC
NA	TRBV19	NA	TRBJ1-1	CASSFEGDTEAFF	TGTGCCAGTAGTTTCGAGGGTGACACTGAAGCTTTCTTT
NA	TRBV6-4	TRBD1	TRBJ2-7	CASRSGQILYEQYF	TGTGCCAGCAGATCGGGACAGATCCTCTACGAGCAGTACTTC
NA	TRBV6-6	TRBD2	TRBJ2-7	CASSVTSGSLYEQYF	TGTGCCAGCAGTGTGACTAGCGGGAGCCTTTACGAGCAGTACTTC
NA	TRBV29-1	NA	TRBJ2-3	CSVEPGQWGTDTQYF	TGCAGCGTCGAGCCGGGCCAATGGGGCACAGATACGCAGTATTTT
NA	TRBV9	TRBD2	TRBJ2-1	CASSVEVGRGPYEQFF	TGTGCCAGCAGCGTAGAAGTCGGGAGGGGTCCCTATGAGCAGTTCTTC
NA	TRBV7-6	NA	TRBJ2-2	CASSSIGTGELFF	TGTGCCAGCAGCTCCATCGGCACCGGGGAGCTGTTTTTT
NA	TRBV5-6	TRBD2	TRBJ2-3	CASSLAAGGTDTQYF	TGTGCCAGCAGCTTGGCGGCGGGGGGGACAGATACGCAGTATTTT
NA	TRBV10-3	TRBD2	TRBJ2-3	CAISGNWRETDTQYF	TGTGCCATCAGTGGTAACTGGCGGGAGACAGATACGCAGTATTTT
NA	TRBV6-1	NA	TRBJ1-6	CASRISYNSPLHF	TGTGCCAGTAGGATTTCCTATAATTCACCCCTCCACTTT
NA	TRBV9	NA	TRBJ2-2	CASTPNRLAITGELFF	TGTGCCAGCACCCCCAATAGATTAGCTATCACTGGGGAGCTGTTTTTT
NA	TRBV30	TRBD1	TRBJ1-4	CAWTPGQGKTEKLFF	TGTGCCTGGACACCCGGACAGGGGAAGACTGAAAAACTGTTTTTT
NA	TRBV28	TRBD1	TRBJ1-5	CASRFLDRGWNQPQHF	TGTGCCAGCAGATTCCTCGACAGGGGGTGGAATCAGCCCCAGCATTTT
NA	TRBV9	TRBD2	TRBJ2-3	CASSVDLAGGYTDTQYF	TGTGCCAGCAGCGTAGACCTAGCGGGGGGCTACACAGATACGCAGTATTTT
NA	TRBV25-1	TRBD1	TRBJ1-4	CASSEYLGGSEKLFF	TGTGCCAGCAGTGAATACTTAGGGGGCTCTGAAAAACTGTTTTTT
NA	TRBV6-5	NA	TRBJ2-3	CASINRATDTQYF	TGTGCCAGCATTAACAGGGCCACAGATACGCAGTATTTT